The 23 T cell receptor beta chains below were found in one sample sequenced in a study of response to subunit inactivated influenza vaccine. Via MiXCR, TCRdb re-called the RT-PCR reads, giving one row per CDR3 protein. The table has more than 400,000 distinct CDR3 sequences, around 7.7% seen once; the top ten hold 13%. Sequencing used PBMCs from blood, obtained 23 to 25 months after vaccination. These receptors all come from a man aged 50 to 69 who received an inactivated influenza vaccine.

This clonotype appeared a few times. This chain uses TRBV20-1 with TRBJ2-5; D gene unclear. Per the germline V gene, CDR1 is DFQATT and CDR2 is SNEGSKA (reference sequence). The germline V and J ends were trimmed by 6 bases and 0 bases, with 5 bases remaining between them. There are 11 residues in the CDR3. The CDR3 DNA reads as TGCAGTGCACATAACCAAGAGACCCAGTACTTC. It encodes CSAHNQETQYF.

In this sample, this clonotype turned up many times. The rearrangement links TRBV11-2 to TRBJ2-5; D might be TRBD1 (6 bases). This CDR3 region has 16 residues. Trimming left V 5 bases short and J 5 bases short, with 21 bases between. CDR1 and CDR2 (germline): SGHAT, FQNNGV. The CDR3 region is CASSSRQQGRSETQYF. The CDR3 region has the DNA TGTGCCAGCAGCAGTCGTCAACAGGGAAGAAGTGAGACCCAGTACTTC.

This clonotype has only a few counts. The chain is built from TRBV12-3 or TRBV12-4 and TRBJ2-7; TRBD1 or TRBD2 may be the D gene (5 bases each). V was pared by 6 bases and J by 2 bases, with 17 bases between. The CDR3 spans 15 residues. The DNA of the CDR3 is TGTGCCAGCAGCACCGGGACCAGAGGCACCTACGAGCAGTACTTC. It encodes CASSTGTRGTYEQYF.

In its sample, this clonotype was seen a few times. V is TRBV9 and J is TRBJ2-1; 10 positions match TRBD2. The V gene's germline CDR1 is SGDLS and CDR2 YYNGEE. The CDR3 has 18 residues. Trimming at V came to 3 bases and at J to 7 bases, leaving 16 bases not matched to a gene. The DNA for the CDR3 is TGTGCCAGCAGCGCGAGTCCCTTAGCGGGAGGACCGGGGAATGAGCAGTTCTTC. Translation: CASSASPLAGGPGNEQFF.

Many counts were recorded for this clonotype. The chain recombines TRBV15 with TRBJ2-5; D call uncertain. The CDR3 length is 14 residues. Trimming removed 4 bases from V and 5 bases from J, with 14 bases in between. Looked up from germline, CDR1 is LNHNV and CDR2 is YYDKDF (reference sequence). The CDR3 spells CATSIQLERETQYF. The DNA for the CDR3 is TGTGCCACCAGCATTCAACTCGAAAGGGAGACCCAGTACTTC.

The sample holds a few counts of this clonotype. CDR3 amino acids: CASSYSRTGTSTDTQYF. The CDR3 region has the DNA TGTGCCAGCAGTTACTCGAGGACAGGGACTAGCACAGATACGCAGTATTTT. The chain is built from TRBV6-5 and TRBJ2-3, with 8 bases identical to TRBD1. This CDR3 has 17 amino acids. Trimming removed 0 bases from V and 0 bases from J; junction bases left unmatched: 5. Germline values: CDR1 MNHEY, CDR2 SVGAGI.

The chain joins TRBV10-3 to TRBJ2-2; 12 bases are a match to TRBD2. This CDR3 contains 18 residues. V shed 0 bases and J 1 base; nucleotides not matched to a gene: 3. The germline V gene encodes CDR1 ENHRY and CDR2 SYGVKD. CDR3 region: CAISESLLAGGNTGELFF. CDR3 DNA: TGTGCCATCAGTGAGTCCCTACTAGCGGGAGGGAACACCGGGGAGCTGTTTTTT.

This chain uses TRBV15 with TRBJ1-2; weak D call: TRBD1 (5 bases). V was shortened by 1 base and J by 2 bases, with 14 bases between the two germline ends. Germline V gene sequence: CDR1 LNHNV, CDR2 YYDKDF (reference sequence). This CDR3 has 16 amino acids. The CDR3 DNA is TGTGCCACCAGCAGAGGAGGAGGGGTGGGAAACTATGGCTACACCTTC. Amino acid sequence: CATSRGGGVGNYGYTF.

The sample holds many counts of this clonotype. The V gene is TRBV28, the J gene TRBJ2-1; D is undetermined. With 7 bases removed from V and 3 bases from J, the gap between germline ends came to 16 bases. CDR1 and CDR2 from the germline V gene are MDHEN and SYDVKM. The CDR3 length is 15 residues. CDR3 DNA sequence: TGTGCCAGCATCCAGTCGGATCTCTTCTACAATGAGCAGTTCTTC. It codes for CASIQSDLFYNEQFF.

This clonotype occurred a few times. The chain couples TRBV24-1 to TRBJ2-1; TRBD2 matches 13 bases. The trim removed 4 bases at V and 8 bases at J, leaving 7 bases unmatched. Germline CDR1 reads KGHDR; CDR2 reads SFDVKD. The CDR3 spans 16 residues. CDR3 in DNA: TGTGCCACCAGTGACCTTACTAGCGGGAGGGTAGATGAGCAGTTCTTC. Translating gives CATSDLTSGRVDEQFF.

The chain employs TRBV11-3 and TRBJ2-1, with TRBD2 matching over 8 bases. CDR3 length: 16 amino acids. The J segment lost 4 bases and the V segment lost 2 bases, leaving 7 bases of the junction unmatched. CDR1 is SGHNT and CDR2 is YENEEA in the germline V gene. DNA of the CDR3: TGTGCCAGCAGCTTAACTAGCGGAGATCTATACAATGAGCAGTTCTTC. This gives the protein CASSLTSGDLYNEQFF.

This clonotype was found a few times. The chain carries TRBV13 and TRBJ1-4; D remains ambiguous. The V gene's germline CDR1 is PRHDT and CDR2 FYEKMQ (reference sequence). The CDR3 spans 14 residues. V lost 4 bases and J lost 8, with 14 bases in between. In DNA form, the CDR3 reads TGTGCCAGCAGCTCCCGGGGTGGTGACGAAAAACTGTTTTTT. Protein sequence: CASSSRGGDEKLFF.

This clonotype was detected a few times. CDR3 DNA: TGTGCCAGCAGCTTAGGCGACTGGACAGGCTCCTACGAGCAGTACTTC. This gives the protein CASSLGDWTGSYEQYF. The V and J genes are TRBV7-2 and TRBJ2-7; 7 bases are a match to TRBD1. The CDR3 is 16 residues long. From germline, CDR1 is SGHTA and CDR2 FQGNSA. The V gene end was trimmed by 1 base and the J gene end by 0 bases; junction bases not matched to a gene: 6.

This clonotype was seen many times. The chain joins TRBV6-1 to TRBJ1-5, with 8 bases matching TRBD1. This CDR3 region has 14 residues. V dropped 3 bases and J dropped 4; count of bases not matched to a gene: 2. Germline V lookup: CDR1 MNHNS, CDR2 SASEGT. The CDR3 nucleotides read TGTGCCAGCAGTGATCAGGGGGCGAATCAGCCCCAGCATTTT. Encoded protein: CASSDQGANQPQHF.

This clonotype was recorded a few times. The chain employs TRBV12-3 or TRBV12-4 and TRBJ1-5; D uncertain. This CDR3 contains 14 residues. V was pared by 6 bases and J by 3 bases, with 12 bases between. Here the CDR3 DNA reads TGTGCCAGCAGCTCCAGCGGGTTCAATCAGCCCCAGCATTTT. As protein: CASSSSGFNQPQHF.

This clonotype was counted between two and nine times. This chain uses TRBV7-2 with TRBJ2-2, with D perhaps being TRBD1 or TRBD2 (5 bases each). V dropped 1 base and J dropped 7 bases, with 7 bases sitting between them. The CDR3 is 13 residues long. Per germline, CDR1 SGHTA and CDR2 FQGNSA. The CDR3 reads CASSLGGVGELFF. As DNA, the CDR3 is TGTGCCAGCAGCTTAGGAGGGGTCGGGGAGCTGTTTTTT.

This clonotype appeared many times. V gene TRBV29-1 combines with J gene TRBJ2-5, with a weak D call TRBD2 (6 bases). Germline CDR1 is SQVTM and CDR2 is ANQGSEA. This CDR3 has 13 residues. V lost 8 bases to trimming and J lost 2 bases, with 15 bases between them. The CDR3 DNA is TGCAGCCTGTTATCGGACTATCAAGAGACCCAGTACTTC. This sequence encodes CSLLSDYQETQYF.

This clonotype has a handful of counts. The J gene is TRBJ1-3, the V gene TRBV11-2, with D unresolved. The germline V gene encodes CDR1 SGHAT and CDR2 FQNNGV. V was pared by 0 bases and J by 7 bases, with 16 bases between. The CDR3 length is 16 residues. The CDR3 coding sequence is TGTGCCAGCAGCTTAGATTTAGGTCTCGCGTGGAACACCATATATTTT. Its protein product is CASSLDLGLAWNTIYF.

The chain combines TRBV20-1 with TRBJ1-6; tentative D call: TRBD1 (6 bases). Germline-derived CDR1 and CDR2 are DFQATT and SNEGSKA (reference sequence). This CDR3 is 13 amino acids long. V was pared by 3 bases and J by 10 bases, with 13 bases between. CDR3 residues: CSASPGAGSPLHF. The CDR3 DNA follows: TGCAGTGCTAGTCCGGGGGCAGGGTCACCCCTCCACTTT.

The rearrangement links TRBV7-2 to TRBJ2-7; tentatively, D is TRBD1 or TRBD2 (5 bases each). V lost 6 bases and J lost 4, with 16 bases in between. This CDR3 is 14 amino acids long. The germline V gene has CDR1 SGHTA and CDR2 FQGNSA. CDR3 in amino acids: CASRVTGTEYEQYF. The DNA of the CDR3 is TGTGCCAGCAGGGTCACCGGGACGGAATACGAGCAGTACTTC.

A few counts support this clonotype. The V gene is TRBV4-3, the J gene TRBJ1-6; tentative D call: TRBD1 (5 bases). V shed 0 bases and J shed 4 bases, with 10 bases lying between them. CDR1 and CDR2 from the germline V gene are LGHNA and YSLEER. This CDR3 spans 16 amino acids. CDR3 residues: CASSQESRAYNSPLHF. The CDR3 DNA is TGCGCCAGCAGCCAAGAGAGCAGGGCTTATAATTCACCCCTCCACTTT.

With respect to this clonotype: The germline gene is not matched at one end of the junction; a read error may be the cause. CDR3 bases: TGCGCCAGCAGCCCTTTGGGGAACAACCTCTACGAGCAGAACTTC. It yields the protein CASSPLGNNLYEQNF. The chain combines TRBV5-1 with TRBJ2-7, with no clear D. Germline lookup yields CDR1 SGHRS and CDR2 YFSETQ. The CDR3 sequence is 15 residues long.

The sample holds a few counts of this clonotype. The chain combines TRBV28 with TRBJ2-1; D remains unclear. The CDR3 totals 16 residues. Germline V CDR1 and CDR2: MDHEN, SYDVKM. V lost 7 bases and J lost 0, with 16 bases in between. The CDR3 loop is CASTKTASSSYNEQFF. DNA of the CDR3: TGTGCCAGCACAAAAACCGCTTCTAGCTCCTACAATGAGCAGTTCTTC.